This TCR beta chain is from a study of neurological immune-mediated disorders. As for the study in general: Relapsing-remitting disease was seen in most of the roughly 34 multiple sclerosis patients, and secondary progressive disease was seen in 3.

Looked up from germline, CDR1 is SGHRS and CDR2 is YFSETQ. This CDR3 has 17 amino acids. V was clipped by 0 bases and J by 0 bases, with 12 bases between them. This clonotype was found many times. Its target is not known. The study's findings and limits: Across subjects, expanded clones had no CDR3 amino acid sequences in common, pointing to private repertoires in all groups.

Described time point: longitudinal time-point 2. Libraries used 2 million unsorted PBMCs kept frozen in RNAlater. cDNA was made by 5'RACE with 10-nucleotide random UMIs. TCRdb re-called the 5' RACE reads with MiXCR, one entry per CDR3 protein. The sample shows about 80,000 distinct CDR3 sequences, 5% to 6% of them seen only once. The receptor was derived from a woman in her sixties with multiple sclerosis. J is TRBJ2-2 and V is TRBV5-1; D call uncertain. Sequencing was performed on PBMCs. CDR3 residues: CASSLALLKANTGELFF. CDR3 DNA: TGCGCCAGCAGCTTGGCCCTCTTAAAGGCGAACACCGGGGAGCTGTTTTTT.